This record covers a single T cell receptor beta chain. Its antigen is currently unknown. The germline V gene encodes CDR1 SGHTA and CDR2 FQGTGA. This CDR3 has 15 residues. These data are taken from a study of CXCR3-negative and CXCR3-positive naive CD8 T cells. The libraries of TRB cDNA were constructed through 5' RACE using UMI labels. TCRdb re-called the 5' RACE reads and gives one entry per CDR3 protein, without DNA. Reported are around 50,000 distinct CDR3 sequences; the ten largest clones contain about 0.61%. Study results and limitations: Unlike memory cells, which differed, naive CXCR3-negative and CXCR3-positive cells had similar TRBV-TRBJ usage. In both naive subsets diversity was comparably high, whereas memory CD8+ cells showed much lower diversity. Against CXCR3-negative naive cells, CXCR3-positive naive cells showed more hydrophobic TRB CDR3s.

Sequencing used naive CXCR3+ CD8+ T cells from blood. The subset is: CD45RO-CCR7+CD27+CD95- naive CD8+ T cells expressing CXCR3 (TNR3+). The TCR comes from a human donor in good health. Some clones in this sample may be carry-over from other donors' samples. V usage is TRBV7-3 and J usage is TRBJ2-7; TCRdb calls TRBD1, which cannot be checked without DNA. The CDR3 sequence: CASSSGQGKASEQYF.